Detailed here is one T cell receptor (beta chain). Its target is not known. Its ends do not fully match the called genes, so a read error is possible. The data stem from a study of T cells in Graves' hyperthyroidism and ophthalmopathy. Study as a whole: Peripheral blood sampling occurred at initial diagnosis, before any treatment.

Study-wide points: Among clonotypes expanded in thyroid above 0.001, most were also found in blood.

RNA transcripts yielded amplified TCR beta CDR3 regions. TCR CDR3 underwent first-round RT-PCR with the HTBI primer set. TCRdb re-analysed the multiplex PCR reads in MiXCR, keeping a single row per CDR3 protein. Among 450,000 to 550,000 distinct CDR3 sequences, about 24% were seen once, and the ten largest hold roughly 12%. This sequence originates from a young woman with Graves' ophthalmopathy. Sample: blood.

This CDR3 is CASSPRRTSYKQYF. The CDR3 bases are TGTGCCAGCAGCCCAAGACGGACATCCTACAAGCAGTACTTC. The J gene is TRBJ2-7, the V gene TRBV7-8, with D possibly TRBD1 on 5 matching bases. Germline V lookup: CDR1 SGHVS, CDR2 FQNEAQ. This CDR3 spans 14 amino acids.